The T cell receptor (beta chain) described here comes from a study of control samples from healthy donors and cancer patients. The assay was immunoSEQ multiplex PCR, and TCRdb's table has in-frame clones only and misses some. Among over 20,000 clones, approximately 78% were seen once, and the ten largest hold about 25%. The CDR3 sequence is 16 residues long. Per germline, CDR1 SEHNR and CDR2 FQNEAQ (reference sequence). Trimming took off 6 bases at V and 1 base at J, with 16 bases between the two ends. The sequenced material came from PBMCs. This sequence joins TRBV7-9 and TRBJ1-3; unclear D gene. This receptor was obtained from a man aged 55 to 70 with colorectal cancer. The CDR3 is CASRQGFAESGNTIYF. The DNA for the CDR3 is TGTGCCAGCAGACAAGGCTTCGCAGAATCTGGAAACACCATATATTTT.